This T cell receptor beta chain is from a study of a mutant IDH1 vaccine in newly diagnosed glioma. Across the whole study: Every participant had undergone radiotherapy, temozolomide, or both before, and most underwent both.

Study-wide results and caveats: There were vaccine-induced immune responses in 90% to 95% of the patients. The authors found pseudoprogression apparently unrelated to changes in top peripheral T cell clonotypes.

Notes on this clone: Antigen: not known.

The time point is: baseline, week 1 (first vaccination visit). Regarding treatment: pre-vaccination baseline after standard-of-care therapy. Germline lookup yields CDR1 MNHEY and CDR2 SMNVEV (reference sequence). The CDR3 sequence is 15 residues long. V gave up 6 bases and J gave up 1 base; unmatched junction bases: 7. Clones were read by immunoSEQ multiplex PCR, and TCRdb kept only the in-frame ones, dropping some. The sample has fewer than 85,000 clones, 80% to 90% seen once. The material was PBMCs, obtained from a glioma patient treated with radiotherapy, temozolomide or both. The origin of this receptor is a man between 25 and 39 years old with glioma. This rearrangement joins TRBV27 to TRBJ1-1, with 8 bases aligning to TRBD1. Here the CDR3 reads CASRHWTGKNTEAFF. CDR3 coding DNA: TGTGCCAGCAGGCACTGGACAGGGAAGAACACTGAAGCTTTCTTT.